Included here is one T cell receptor beta chain sequence, with context. The antigen is undetermined. The unexposed donors gave CD4+ T cells in 2011-2018, prior to COVID-19. Naive and memory CD4+ T cells came from enriched cryopreserved PBMCs. These data come from a study of CD4 T cells in relation to SARS-CoV-2 and coronaviruses. Profiled with immunoSEQ multiplex PCR; TCRdb holds only in-frame clones, not every one. The sample has approximately 70,000 clones; 85% to 95% are singletons. In germline, CDR1 is SGHKS, CDR2 YYEKEE (reference sequence). V lost 5 bases and J 5 bases, leaving 7 bases between the germline ends. This CDR3 has 12 residues. Whole-study findings and limits: Crossreactivity was assessed only for spike protein, not other viral proteins. Crossreactive clones expanded significantly less to SARS-CoV-2 than monoreactive clones.

The clonotype originates from a human donor in good health. The chain employs TRBV5-5 and TRBJ2-2; possibly TRBD1 for D (5 bases). The sequenced sample consisted of naive CD4+ T cells from PBMCs. Subset defined: naive CD4+ T cells isolated by negative enrichment. The CDR3 DNA reads TGTGCCAGCAGTAGGGGAACCGGGGAGCTGTTTTTT. It translates to CASSRGTGELFF. Looking up the rest from reference TRBV5-5 and TRBJ2-2 gives the full variable domain: DAGVTQSPTHLIKTRGQQVTLRCSPISGHKSVSWYQQVLGQGPQFIFQYYEKEERGRGNFPDRFSARQFPNYSSELNVNALLLGDSALYLCASSRGTGELFFGEGSRLTVL.